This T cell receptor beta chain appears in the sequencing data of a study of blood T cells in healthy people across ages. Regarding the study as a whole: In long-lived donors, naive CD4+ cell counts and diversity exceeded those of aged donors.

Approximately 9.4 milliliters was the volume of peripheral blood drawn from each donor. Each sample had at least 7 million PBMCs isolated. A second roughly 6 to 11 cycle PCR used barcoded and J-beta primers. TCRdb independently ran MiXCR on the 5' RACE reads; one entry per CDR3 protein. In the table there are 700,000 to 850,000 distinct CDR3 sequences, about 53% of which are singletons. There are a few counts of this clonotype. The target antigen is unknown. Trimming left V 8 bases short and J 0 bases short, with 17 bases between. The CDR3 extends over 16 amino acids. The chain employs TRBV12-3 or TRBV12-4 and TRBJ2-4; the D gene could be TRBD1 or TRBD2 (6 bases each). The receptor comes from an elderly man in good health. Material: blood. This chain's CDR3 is CASGEGGGLAKNIQYF. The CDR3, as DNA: TGTGCCAGCGGAGAGGGGGGAGGACTAGCCAAAAACATTCAGTACTTC.